This TCR beta chain is drawn from a study of a mutant IDH1 vaccine in newly diagnosed glioma. Study in general: Radiotherapy alone preceded vaccination by 4-6 weeks; alternatively, vaccination started with temozolomide cycles. Treated patients comprised 62.5% males and around 40% females, mean age about 38 years. Whole-study findings and limits: There were vaccine-induced immune responses in under 95% of the patients.

Germline V gene sequence: CDR1 SQVTM, CDR2 ANQGSEA. The CDR3 has 12 residues. Trimming took off 7 bases at V and 3 bases at J, with 10 bases between the two ends. Time point given: week 35, safety follow-up. Vaccinated patients received 300 ug of mutant IDH1 20-mer peptide per dose, with topical imiquimod. Generated by immunoSEQ multiplex PCR, the TCRdb table keeps only in-frame clones and is missing some. The table has about 32,000 clones, roughly 80% seen once; the top ten hold about a tenth. A remark on this clone: Its cognate antigen is unknown.

The sequencing used PBMCs, collected from a glioma patient whose treatment included an IDH1 peptide vaccine. The V and J genes are TRBV29-1 and TRBJ1-3; D may be TRBD1 (5 bases). The source of this sequence is a woman in her twenties or thirties with glioma. Some clones in this sample may be carry-over from other donors' samples. DNA of the CDR3: TGCAGCGCCGCAGGGTTTGGAAACACCATATATTTT. This encodes CSAAGFGNTIYF.